This TCR beta chain was retrieved from a study of T cells in Graves' hyperthyroidism and ophthalmopathy. RNA transcripts were the template for amplifying TCR beta CDR3 regions. A set of HTBI primers served as the primers for a first-round RT-PCR of the TCR CDR3. In TCRdb, the multiplex PCR reads were re-called with MiXCR into one record per CDR3 protein. The data show more than 500,000 distinct CDR3 sequences, with about 16% seen just once and around 32% held by the top ten. Trimming took off 0 bases at V and 7 bases at J, with 15 bases between the two ends. Germline V lookup: CDR1 LGHNA, CDR2 YSLEER. The CDR3 length is 15 residues. The authors took PBMCs from over 8.5 ml fresh peripheral blood.

This rearrangement joins TRBV4-3 to TRBJ1-1, with a possible D match to TRBD1 (5 bases). Sample: blood. The receptor comes from a woman under 40 with Graves' ophthalmopathy. CDR3 amino acids: CASSQESYGGGEAFF. The CDR3, as DNA: TGCGCCAGCAGCCAAGAAAGTTACGGGGGGGGTGAAGCTTTCTTT.